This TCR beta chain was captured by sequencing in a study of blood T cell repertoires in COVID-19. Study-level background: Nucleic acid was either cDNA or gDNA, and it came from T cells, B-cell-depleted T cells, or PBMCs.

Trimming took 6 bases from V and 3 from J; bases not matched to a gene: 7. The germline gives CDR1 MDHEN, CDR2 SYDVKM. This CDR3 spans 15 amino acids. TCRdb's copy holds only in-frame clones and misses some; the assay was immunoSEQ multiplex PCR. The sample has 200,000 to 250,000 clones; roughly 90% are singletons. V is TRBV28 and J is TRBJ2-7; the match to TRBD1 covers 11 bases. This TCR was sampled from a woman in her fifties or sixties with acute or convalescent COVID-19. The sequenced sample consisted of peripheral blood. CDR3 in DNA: TGTGCCAGCAGAAAGGGAGGGACAGGGGGCTACGAGCAGTACTTC. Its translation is CASRKGGTGGYEQYF.